This TCR beta chain is drawn from a study of blood T cell repertoires in COVID-19. At the level of the study: The origin of the acute and convalescent COVID-19 samples was the United States, Italy and Spain. Sources were T cells, B-cell-depleted T cells, or PBMCs; the material itself was cDNA or gDNA.

Original processing notes: Nucleated cell counts were estimated from reference gene primer amplification. TCRdb keeps only in-frame clones here, not all; method: immunoSEQ multiplex PCR. V, J and clone size were drawn from that table, and D and trimming were deduced from the DNA. The repertoire holds approximately 450,000 clones, with about 89% as singletons. V was trimmed by 1 base and J by 4 bases, leaving 20 bases between them. The CDR3 has 17 amino acids. The germline CDR1 and CDR2 sequences are SGHRS and YFSETQ. V and J are TRBV5-1 and TRBJ1-1; D gene ambiguous. Sample: peripheral blood. The receptor was derived from a woman in her thirties with acute or convalescent COVID-19. CDR3 sequence: CASSLRNRGCWCTEAFF. DNA for the CDR3: TGCGCCAGCAGCTTGCGAAATAGAGGGTGCTGGTGCACTGAAGCTTTCTTT.